Here is one TCR beta chain with its context. Its target is not known. Reverse transcribed after extraction, RNA yielded cDNA as the sequencing template. Repertoires were generated with immunoSEQ multiplex PCR, while TCRdb's copy carries only in-frame clones and drops some. The sample holds 87,000 or so clones; around three quarters are singletons and the top ten take around 16%. This entry comes from a study of CD8+ T cells in alopecia areata. Overall study context: After 6 to 18 months of tofacitinib, follow-up continued 6 months off drug. Study-level points and caveats: Among the top 100, expanded CD8+ clones were significantly decreased by tofacitinib, as was scalp clonality.

This sample's treatment: oral pan-JAK inhibitor, 5-10 mg twice daily. This TCR derives from a human donor with alopecia areata. Sample: CD8+ T cells sorted from blood, taken at week 44, from a patient treated with tofacitinib.

Here the CDR3 reads CASSLSYGDEQFF. The CDR3, as DNA: TGCGCCAGCAGCTTGTCCTATGGGGATGAGCAGTTCTTC. The V and J genes are TRBV5-1 and TRBJ2-1; no clear D. Trimming removed 1 base from V and 8 bases from J, with 10 bases in between. CDR1 SGHRS and CDR2 YFSETQ come from the germline V gene. The CDR3 totals 13 residues.